This T cell receptor (beta chain) was sequenced during a study of graft-versus-host responses after intestinal transplantation (dated by TCRdb to 2020 to 2022). For context, the study as a whole: The transplants that recipients got were multivisceral, liver-intestinal, or isolated intestinal. The cohort enrolled some 23 intestinal transplant recipients including one retransplant, and a few patients lacking pretransplant specimens were excluded. Alloreactive clones were identified by sequencing pre-transplant mixed lymphocyte reaction products and comparing them with unstimulated pre-transplant donor and recipient T cells. Samples from a few later patients were sequenced in-house on an Illumina MiSeq with MiXCR processing rather than by the commercial service. A peak of at least 4% donor T cells among recipient peripheral blood mononuclear cells was the definition used for donor T cell macrochimerism. Graft-versus-host and host-versus-graft alloreactive T cell clones were tracked in the graft, circulation and bone marrow after intestinal transplantation using bulk TCR-beta CDR3 sequencing. Every recipient was given anti-thymocyte globulin induction, followed by 2 to 3 years of maintenance tacrolimus and steroids.

In the case of this clone: The target of this receptor is not known. One base away there is no much larger clone; base qualities are not given.

The time point label on this specimen signifies: cells obtained before transplantation from donor or recipient. CD3+CD4+ and CD3+CD8+ populations were FACS-sorted from unstimulated pre-transplant donor and recipient cells taken from spleen or lymph nodes. What the study reported, not specific to this receptor: GvH clones were found in recipient bone marrow, and some of the GvH clones appeared earlier in ileal mucosa or blood, which is consistent with an intestinal mucosal origin. The relatively low number and heterogeneity of intestinal transplant patients limited the conclusions. Early after transplant, peak levels of circulating GvH clones were found to be associated with declines in HvG clones. Patients with donor T cell macrochimerism had high GvH to HvG T cell clonal ratios in their allografts.

The library was built by means of the immunoSEQ multiplex PCR assay. For most patients, genomic DNA was isolated with the Qiagen DNeasy Blood and Tissue Kit and shipped frozen to Adaptive Biotechnologies for TCR sequencing. Adaptive Biotechnologies carried out high-throughput TCR-beta CDR3 sequencing of genomic DNA for most patients. As for how the authors treated the data: Adaptive's ImmunoSEQ software was the source of the TCR sequencing data for approximately 18 patients, while a few other patients were processed with MiXCR and VDJtools. To correct CD4 versus CD8 sorting errors, sequences present in both subsets at a frequency ratio below 5:1 were removed. CDR3 nucleotide sequences shared between donor and recipient were removed because the origin of such sequences could not be assigned. Alloreactive clones required at least 2-fold expansion over unstimulated cells and minimum CFSE-low frequency of 0.002% (template counts) or 0.001% (read counts). A clone was considered mappable if detected in the sequenced pre-transplant spleen, lymph node, or MLR CFSE-low populations of the donor or recipient. Cumulative frequency of alloreactive clones was calculated as a percentage of all sequences weighted by copy number. The table was pulled from immuneACCESS by TCRdb, which kept in-frame rearrangements only. Such tables lose some clones; where checked, under half of the loss comes from unresolved V genes, and the rest has no known cause. The V and J calls and clone size are taken from that table; D and trimming were inferred from the DNA. This sample gives under 100,000 clones in total; about four fifths of them show up just once. The ten most abundant clones make up 0.65% to 0.95% of the sample.

This material consisted of unstimulated CD4+ T cells sorted from spleen or lymph node cells, taken before intestinal transplant. The sequence derives from a human donor who received an intestinal transplant.

The DNA is TGCGCCAGCAGCGCCTTAGCGGGAGAGAGCACAGATACGCAGTATTTT. Its protein reads: CASSALAGESTDTQYF. The chain employs TRBV10-1 and TRBJ2-3; 9 of the junction bases match TRBD2. The germline V gene (reference sequence) sets CDR1 to WNHNN and CDR2 to SYGVQD. The CDR3 has 16 amino acids, counting the end cysteine and phenylalanine. Only the CDR3 DNA is retained, 48 bases long and in frame from the first base. Trimmed from V: 6 bases; trimmed from J: 0 bases; junction bases lacking a gene match: 7.